Here is one TCR beta chain with its context. Its antigen is as yet unknown. The protocol was immunoSEQ multiplex PCR, while the TCRdb copy is restricted to in-frame clones and leaves out a portion. This repertoire shows 90,000 to 140,000 clones, about 93% found once; its top ten account for less than 0.35%. With 5 bases removed from V and 2 bases from J, the gap between germline ends came to 6 bases. CDR1 and CDR2 from the germline V gene are MNHEY and SVGAGI. This CDR3 spans 12 amino acids. This entry belongs to a study of siplizumab effects on memory and regulatory T cells. General observations from the study: A major contribution to the alloresponse seemed to be made by naive T cells, which seemed more diverse than memory cells. Siplizumab significantly lowered the alloreactive sequences that could be traced to unstimulated CD4+ memory cells. Alloreactive CD4+ clones that could be mapped were on average about 71% Treg-derived with siplizumab, against 25% to 30% in controls.

This TCR was recovered from a human donor in good health. The sequencing input was CD4+ T cells sorted from blood. The chain recombines TRBV6-5 with TRBJ1-2; no definite D call. The CDR3 nucleotides are TGTGCCAGCAGTAAGGCGAACTATGGCTACACCTTC. Its protein product is CASSKANYGYTF.